The text below deals with one T cell receptor (beta chain). This record comes from a study of blood T cell repertoires in COVID-19. In the study overall: Material from acute and convalescent COVID-19 was sourced from the United States, Italy and Spain. T cells, B-cell-depleted T cells, or PBMCs provided the cDNA or gDNA that served as material.

Study processing details: Researchers report that nucleated cell counts were estimated from reference gene primer amplification. Produced via immunoSEQ multiplex PCR; TCRdb's table is partial and in-frame only. The D gene and trimming were derived from the DNA, and the V and J assignments and clone size from that table. The sample holds hundreds of thousands of clones; about nine tenths are singletons and the top ten take 5.5% to 7%. Unmatched junction bases numbered 4, after V lost 5 bases and J lost 6 bases. Germline loops: CDR1 SGHTA, CDR2 FQGTGA. The CDR3 is made up of 14 amino acids. Source material: peripheral blood. The V and J genes are TRBV7-3 and TRBJ1-6, with 7 positions matching TRBD1. This receptor was identified in a man older than 75 with acute or convalescent COVID-19. CDR3 protein: CASSHGTVNSPLHF. CDR3 nucleotide sequence: TGTGCCAGCAGCCATGGGACAGTTAATTCACCCCTCCACTTT.